The T cell receptor beta chain under discussion was sequenced for a study of PD-1 blockade in mismatch repair-deficient tumors. Germline V lookup: CDR1 MNHEY, CDR2 SMNVEV (reference sequence). The CDR3 spans 17 residues. The trim removed 7 bases at V and 0 bases at J, leaving 13 bases unmatched. Measured with immunoSEQ multiplex PCR; TCRdb has only the in-frame clones, and not every one. Of some 120,000 clones listed, around 80% were seen once; the top ten hold approximately 5%. The TCR was taken from an adult with mismatch repair-deficient cancer. This specimen consisted of peripheral blood, obtained 60 weeks after starting pembrolizumab. This sequence joins TRBV27 and TRBJ2-3; 7 bases are a match to TRBD2. Written as DNA, the CDR3 is TGTGCCAGCATGGCGGGAGTCAATTTCGGTAGCACAGATACGCAGTATTTT. It translates to CASMAGVNFGSTDTQYF.